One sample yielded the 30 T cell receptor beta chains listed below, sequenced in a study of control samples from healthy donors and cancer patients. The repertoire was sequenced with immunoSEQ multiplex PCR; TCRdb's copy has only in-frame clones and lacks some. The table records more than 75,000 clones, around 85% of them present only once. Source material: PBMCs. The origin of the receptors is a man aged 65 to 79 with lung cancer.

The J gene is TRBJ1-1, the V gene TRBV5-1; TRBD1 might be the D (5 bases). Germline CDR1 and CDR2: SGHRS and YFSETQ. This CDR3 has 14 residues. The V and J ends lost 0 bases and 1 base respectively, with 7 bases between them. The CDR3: CASSLEGKNTEAFF. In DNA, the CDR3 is TGCGCCAGCAGCTTGGAGGGGAAGAACACTGAAGCTTTCTTT.

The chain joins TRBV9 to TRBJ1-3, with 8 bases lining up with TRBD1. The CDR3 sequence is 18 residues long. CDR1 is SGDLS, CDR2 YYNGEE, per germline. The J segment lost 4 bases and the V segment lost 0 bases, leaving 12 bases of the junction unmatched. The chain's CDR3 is CASSVGPSDRGGGNTIYF. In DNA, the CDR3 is TGTGCCAGCAGCGTAGGTCCTTCAGACAGGGGAGGAGGAAACACCATATATTTT.

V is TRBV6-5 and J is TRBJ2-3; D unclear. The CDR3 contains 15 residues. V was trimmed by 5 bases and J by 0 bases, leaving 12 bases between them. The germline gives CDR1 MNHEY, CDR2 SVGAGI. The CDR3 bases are TGTGCCAGCAGTCCTCTCAGGCGAAGCACAGATACGCAGTATTTT. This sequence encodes CASSPLRRSTDTQYF.

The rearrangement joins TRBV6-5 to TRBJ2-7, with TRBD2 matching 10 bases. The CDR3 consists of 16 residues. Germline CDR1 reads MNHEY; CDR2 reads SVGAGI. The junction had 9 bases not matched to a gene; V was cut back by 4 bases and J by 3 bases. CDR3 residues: CASSWSKAGGFYEQYF. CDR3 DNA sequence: TGTGCCAGCAGTTGGTCGAAAGCGGGGGGGTTCTACGAGCAGTACTTC.

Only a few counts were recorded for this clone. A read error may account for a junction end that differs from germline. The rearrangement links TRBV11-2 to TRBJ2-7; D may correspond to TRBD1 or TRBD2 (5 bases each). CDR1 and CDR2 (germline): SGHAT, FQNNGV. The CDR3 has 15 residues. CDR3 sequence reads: CASSVERGSSYEQYF. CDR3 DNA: TGTGCCAGCAGCGTAGAGAGGGGCAGTTCCTACGAGCAGTACTTC.

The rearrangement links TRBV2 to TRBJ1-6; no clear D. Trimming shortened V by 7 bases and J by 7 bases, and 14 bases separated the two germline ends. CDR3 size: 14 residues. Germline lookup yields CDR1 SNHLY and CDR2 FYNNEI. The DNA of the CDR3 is TGTGCCAGCAAGGACTCCTTCGGGAATTCACCCCTCCACTTT. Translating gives CASKDSFGNSPLHF.

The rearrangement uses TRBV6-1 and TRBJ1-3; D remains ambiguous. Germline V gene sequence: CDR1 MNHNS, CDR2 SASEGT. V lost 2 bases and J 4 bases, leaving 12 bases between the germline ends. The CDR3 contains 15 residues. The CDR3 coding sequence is TGTGCCAGCAGTGAACAGAACGGAATAGGAAACACCATATATTTT. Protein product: CASSEQNGIGNTIYF.

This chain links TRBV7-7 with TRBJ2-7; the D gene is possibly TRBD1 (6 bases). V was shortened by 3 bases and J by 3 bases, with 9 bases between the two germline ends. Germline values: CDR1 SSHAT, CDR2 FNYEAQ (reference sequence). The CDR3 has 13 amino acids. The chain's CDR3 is CASSFDRNYEQYF. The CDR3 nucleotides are TGTGCCAGCAGCTTTGACAGGAACTACGAGCAGTACTTC. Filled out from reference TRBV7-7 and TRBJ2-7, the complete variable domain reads GAGVSQSPRYKVTKRGQDVTLRCDPISSHATLYWYQQALGQGPEFLTYFNYEAQPDKSGLPSDRFSAERPEGSISTLTIQRTEQRDSAMYRCASSFDRNYEQYFGPGTRLTVT.

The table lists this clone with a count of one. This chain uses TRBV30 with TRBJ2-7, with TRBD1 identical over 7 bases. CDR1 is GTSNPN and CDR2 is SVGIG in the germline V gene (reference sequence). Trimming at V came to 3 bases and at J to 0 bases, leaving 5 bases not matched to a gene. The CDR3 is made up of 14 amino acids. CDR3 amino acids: CAWSGQVVSYEQYF. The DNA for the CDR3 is TGTGCCTGGAGCGGACAGGTCGTCTCCTACGAGCAGTACTTC. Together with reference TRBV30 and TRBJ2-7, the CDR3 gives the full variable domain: SQTIHQWPATLVQPVGSPLSLECTVEGTSNPNLYWYRQAAGRGLQLLFYSVGIGQISSEVPQNLSASRPQDRQFILSSKKLLLSDSGFYLCAWSGQVVSYEQYFGPGTRLTVT.

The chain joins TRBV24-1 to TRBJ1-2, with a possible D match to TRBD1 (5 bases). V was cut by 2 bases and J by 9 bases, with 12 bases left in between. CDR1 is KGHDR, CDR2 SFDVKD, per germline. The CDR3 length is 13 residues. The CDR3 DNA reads TGTGCCACCAGTGATTCAGGGTATCCAAGCTACACCTTC. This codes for CATSDSGYPSYTF.

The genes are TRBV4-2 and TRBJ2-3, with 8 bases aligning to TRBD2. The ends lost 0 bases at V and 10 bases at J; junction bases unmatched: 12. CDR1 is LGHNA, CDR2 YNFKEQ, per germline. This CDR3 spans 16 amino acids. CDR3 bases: TGTGCCAGCAGCCAAGAGGTAACGGGGGGGCCGCTAGCGCAGTATTTT. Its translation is CASSQEVTGGPLAQYF.

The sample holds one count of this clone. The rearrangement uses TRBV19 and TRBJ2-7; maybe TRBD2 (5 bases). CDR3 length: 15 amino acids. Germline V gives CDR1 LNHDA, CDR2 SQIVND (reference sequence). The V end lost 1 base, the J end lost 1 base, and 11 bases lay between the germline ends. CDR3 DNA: TGTGCCAGTAGTATAGCGGGGTATGCTTCCTACGAGCAGTACTTC. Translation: CASSIAGYASYEQYF.

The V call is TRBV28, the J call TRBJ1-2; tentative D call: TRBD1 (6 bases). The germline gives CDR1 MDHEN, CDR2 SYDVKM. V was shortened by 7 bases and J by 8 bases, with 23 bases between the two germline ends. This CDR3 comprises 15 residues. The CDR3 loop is CASTKGGLEAWGYTF. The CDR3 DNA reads TGTGCCAGCACCAAGGGGGGGTTAGAAGCTTGGGGCTACACCTTC.

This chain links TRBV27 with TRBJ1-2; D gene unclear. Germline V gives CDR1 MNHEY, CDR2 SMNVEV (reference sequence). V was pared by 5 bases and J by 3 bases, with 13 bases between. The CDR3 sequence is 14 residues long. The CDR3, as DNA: TGTGCCAGCAGTCCGGGAGCAAATCACTATGGCTACACCTTC. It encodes CASSPGANHYGYTF.

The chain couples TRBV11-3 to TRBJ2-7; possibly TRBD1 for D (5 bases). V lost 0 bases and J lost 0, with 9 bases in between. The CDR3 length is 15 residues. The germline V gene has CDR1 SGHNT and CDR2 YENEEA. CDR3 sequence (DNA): TGTGCCAGCAGCTTAGATACAGGCAGCTCCTACGAGCAGTACTTC. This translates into CASSLDTGSSYEQYF.

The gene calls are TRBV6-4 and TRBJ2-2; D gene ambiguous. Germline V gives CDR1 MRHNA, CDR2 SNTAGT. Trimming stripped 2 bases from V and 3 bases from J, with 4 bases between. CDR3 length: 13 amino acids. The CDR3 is CASSDPYTGELFF. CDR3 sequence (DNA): TGTGCCAGCAGTGACCCCTACACCGGGGAGCTGTTTTTT.

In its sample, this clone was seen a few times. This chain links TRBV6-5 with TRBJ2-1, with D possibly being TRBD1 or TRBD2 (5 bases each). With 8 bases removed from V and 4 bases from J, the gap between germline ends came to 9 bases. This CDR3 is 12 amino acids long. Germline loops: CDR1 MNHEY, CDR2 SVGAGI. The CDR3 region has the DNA TGTGCCAGCCTCTGGGGGTACAATGAGCAGTTCTTC. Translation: CASLWGYNEQFF.

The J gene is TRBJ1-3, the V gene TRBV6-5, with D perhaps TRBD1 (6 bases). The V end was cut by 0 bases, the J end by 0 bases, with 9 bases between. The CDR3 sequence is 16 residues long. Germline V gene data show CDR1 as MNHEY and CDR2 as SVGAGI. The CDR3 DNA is TGTGCCAGCAGTTACTCGCCGGGGGCCTCTGGAAACACCATATATTTT. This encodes CASSYSPGASGNTIYF.

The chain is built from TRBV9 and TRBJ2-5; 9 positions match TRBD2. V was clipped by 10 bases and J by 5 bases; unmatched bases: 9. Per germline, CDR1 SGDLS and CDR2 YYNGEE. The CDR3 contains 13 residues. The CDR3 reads CAQGLAWYETQYF. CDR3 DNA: TGTGCCCAAGGACTAGCGTGGTACGAGACCCAGTACTTC. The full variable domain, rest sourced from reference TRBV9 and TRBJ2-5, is DSGVTQTPKHLITATGQRVTLRCSPRSGDLSVYWYQQSLDQGLQFLIQYYNGEERAKGNILERFSAQQFPDLHSELNLSSLELGDSALYFCAQGLAWYETQYFGPGTRLLVL.

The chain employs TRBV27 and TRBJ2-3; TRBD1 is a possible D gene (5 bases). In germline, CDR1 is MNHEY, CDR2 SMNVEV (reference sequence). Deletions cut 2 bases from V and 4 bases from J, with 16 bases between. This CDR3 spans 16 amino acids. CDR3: CASSLGLRAGPDTQYF. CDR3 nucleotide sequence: TGTGCCAGCAGTTTAGGTTTAAGGGCAGGGCCAGATACGCAGTATTTT.

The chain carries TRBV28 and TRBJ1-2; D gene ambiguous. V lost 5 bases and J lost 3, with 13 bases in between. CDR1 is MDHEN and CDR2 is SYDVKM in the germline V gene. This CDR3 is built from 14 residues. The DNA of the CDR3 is TGTGCCAGCAGTGAACGGCCAGGCCACTATGGCTACACCTTC. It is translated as CASSERPGHYGYTF.

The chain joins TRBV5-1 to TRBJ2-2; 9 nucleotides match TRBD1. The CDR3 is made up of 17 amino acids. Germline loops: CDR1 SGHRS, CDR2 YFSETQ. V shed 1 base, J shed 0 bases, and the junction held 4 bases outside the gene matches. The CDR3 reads CASSLTGGWANTGELFF. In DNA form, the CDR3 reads TGCGCCAGCAGCTTGACAGGGGGCTGGGCGAACACCGGGGAGCTGTTTTTT.

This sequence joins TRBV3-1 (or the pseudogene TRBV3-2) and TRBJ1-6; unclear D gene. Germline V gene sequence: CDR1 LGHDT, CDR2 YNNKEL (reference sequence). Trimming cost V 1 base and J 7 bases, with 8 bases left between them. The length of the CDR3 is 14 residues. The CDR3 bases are TGTGCCAGCAGCCAAGGGACTAGGAATTCACCCCTCCACTTT. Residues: CASSQGTRNSPLHF.

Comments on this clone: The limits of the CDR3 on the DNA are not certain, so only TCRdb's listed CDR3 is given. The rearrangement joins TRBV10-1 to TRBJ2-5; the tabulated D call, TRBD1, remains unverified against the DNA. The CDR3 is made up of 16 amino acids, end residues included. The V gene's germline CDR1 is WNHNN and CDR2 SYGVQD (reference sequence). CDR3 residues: CASSSSDRGRGETQYF.

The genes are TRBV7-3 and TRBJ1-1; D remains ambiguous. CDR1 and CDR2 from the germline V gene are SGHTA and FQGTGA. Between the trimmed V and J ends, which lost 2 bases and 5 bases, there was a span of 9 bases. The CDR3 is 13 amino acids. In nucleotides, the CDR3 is TGTGCCAGCAGCTTAGCGGAAAAAACTGAAGCTTTCTTT. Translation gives CASSLAEKTEAFF.

This CDR3 is CSVLSGANQPQHF. The CDR3 DNA reads as TGCAGCGTCCTATCAGGGGCCAATCAGCCCCAGCATTTT. The chain is built from TRBV29-1 and TRBJ1-5; a possible D gene is TRBD1 (6 bases). V gave up 6 bases and J gave up 3 bases, with 12 bases separating them. The V gene's germline CDR1 is SQVTM and CDR2 ANQGSEA. This CDR3 has 13 residues.

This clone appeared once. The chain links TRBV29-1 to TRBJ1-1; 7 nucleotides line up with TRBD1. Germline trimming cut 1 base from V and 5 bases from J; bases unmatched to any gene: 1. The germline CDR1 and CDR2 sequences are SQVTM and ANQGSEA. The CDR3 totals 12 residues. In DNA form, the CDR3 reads TGCAGCGTTGAAGTACAGGGGACTGAAGCTTTCTTT. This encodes CSVEVQGTEAFF.

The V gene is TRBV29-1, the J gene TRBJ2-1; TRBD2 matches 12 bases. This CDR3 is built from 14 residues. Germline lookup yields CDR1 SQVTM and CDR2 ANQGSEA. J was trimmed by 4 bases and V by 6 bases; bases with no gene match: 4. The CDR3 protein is CSVGLAGRYNEQFF. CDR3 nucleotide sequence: TGCAGCGTGGGACTAGCGGGTAGATACAATGAGCAGTTCTTC.

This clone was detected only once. The CDR3 DNA sequence: TGTGCCAGCAGCTTAGCAGGGACGCAGACCGGGGAGCTGTTTTTT. Translating it yields CASSLAGTQTGELFF. V is TRBV11-3 and J is TRBJ2-2, with D perhaps being TRBD1 or TRBD2 (5 bases each). V was trimmed by 1 base and J by 5 bases, leaving 11 bases between them. The CDR3 has 15 residues. Germline V CDR1 and CDR2: SGHNT, YENEEA.

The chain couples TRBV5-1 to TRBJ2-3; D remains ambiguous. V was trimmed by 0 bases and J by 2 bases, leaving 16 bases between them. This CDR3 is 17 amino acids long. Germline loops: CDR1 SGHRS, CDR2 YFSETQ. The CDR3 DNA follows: TGCGCCAGCAGCTTGGACGACTCTAACTACAACACAGATACGCAGTATTTT. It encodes CASSLDDSNYNTDTQYF.